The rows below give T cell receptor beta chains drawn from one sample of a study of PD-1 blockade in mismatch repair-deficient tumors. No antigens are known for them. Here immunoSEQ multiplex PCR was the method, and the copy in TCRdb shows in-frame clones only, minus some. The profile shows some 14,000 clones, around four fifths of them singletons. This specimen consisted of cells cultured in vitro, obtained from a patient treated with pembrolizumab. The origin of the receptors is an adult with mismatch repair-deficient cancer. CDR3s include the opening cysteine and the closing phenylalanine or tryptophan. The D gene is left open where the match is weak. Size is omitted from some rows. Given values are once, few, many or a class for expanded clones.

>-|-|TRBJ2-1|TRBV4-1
TGCGCCAGCAGCCAAGATCGGGGGTTGAAGTCCCCCTACAATGAGCAGTTCTTC
CASSQDRGLKSPYNEQFF
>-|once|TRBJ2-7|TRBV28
TGTGCCAGCAGACTTAGCGGATCCTCCTACGAGCAGTACTTC
CASRLSGSSYEQYF
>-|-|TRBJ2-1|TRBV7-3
TGTGCCAGCTCGGGGACCGGAACCTACAATGAGCAGTTCTTC
CASSGTGTYNEQFF
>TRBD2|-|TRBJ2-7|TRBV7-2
TGTGCCAGCAGCCAAAACTCGCGGGGACTAGCGAACTACGAGCAGTACTTC
CASSQNSRGLANYEQYF
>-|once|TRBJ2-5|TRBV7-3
TGTGCCAGCAGCTTAGATCCGGCAAAACAAGAGACCCAGTACTTC
CASSLDPAKQETQYF
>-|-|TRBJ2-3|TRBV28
TGTGCCAGCAGTCTCGTCGGACGAAGTATGGATACGCAGTATTTT
CASSLVGRSMDTQYF
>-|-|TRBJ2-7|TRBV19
TGTGCCAGTAGTATCACCCAACCTAGCGAGCAGTACTTC
CASSITQPSEQYF
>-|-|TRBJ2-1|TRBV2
TGTGCCAGCAGCCGGGGACTCCCGAGCTCCTACAATGAGCAGTTCTTC
CASSRGLPSSYNEQFF
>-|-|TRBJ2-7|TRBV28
TGTGCCAGCAGAGACCAGCAATACGAGCAGTACTTC
CASRDQQYEQYF
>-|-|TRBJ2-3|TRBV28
TGTGCCAGCAGCTCCGGGAGTTACACAGATACGCAGTATTTT
CASSSGSYTDTQYF
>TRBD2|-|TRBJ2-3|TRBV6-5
TGTGCCAGCAGTTACTCACTAGCGGATACAGATACGCAGTATTTT
CASSYSLADTDTQYF
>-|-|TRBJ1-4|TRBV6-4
TGTGCCAGCAGTGGGTCAGGGAATGAAAAACTGTTTTTT
CASSGSGNEKLFF
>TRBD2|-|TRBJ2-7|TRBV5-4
TGTGCCAGCAGCCCAGGGACTAGCGGGAGGTACGAGCAGTACTTC
CASSPGTSGRYEQYF
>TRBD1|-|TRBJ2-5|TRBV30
TGTGCCTGGAGTGACAGGGGAAGTAAGACCCAGTACTTC
CAWSDRGSKTQYF
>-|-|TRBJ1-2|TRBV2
TGTGCCAGCAGTGAAGGCAGAACCCTTGACTATGGCTACACCTTC
CASSEGRTLDYGYTF
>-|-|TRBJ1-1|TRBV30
TGTGCCTGGAGTGGGCGAAGGTTGAGGGACACTGAAGCTTTCTTT
CAWSGRRLRDTEAFF
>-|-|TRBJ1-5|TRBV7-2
TGTGCCAGCAGCTTTGGCAGGGACGGCAATCAGCCCCAGCATTTT
CASSFGRDGNQPQHF
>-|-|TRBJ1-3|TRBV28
TGTGCCAGCAGTTTGGGGGTCGAGTATGGAAACACCATATATTTT
CASSLGVEYGNTIYF
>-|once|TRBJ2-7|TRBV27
TGTGCCAGCAGTCAGACAGATACCTACGAGCAGTACTTC
CASSQTDTYEQYF
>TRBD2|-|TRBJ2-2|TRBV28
TGTGCCAGCAGCCTGGGCCTAGCGGGAGGCCTCACCGGGGAGCTGTTTTTT
CASSLGLAGGLTGELFF
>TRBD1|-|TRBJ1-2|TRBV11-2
TGTGCCAGCAGCTACCGACAGGGTTATGGCTACACCTTC
CASSYRQGYGYTF
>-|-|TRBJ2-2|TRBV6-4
TGTGCCAGCAGTGACAGGGGCACCGGGGAGCTGTTTTTT
CASSDRGTGELFF
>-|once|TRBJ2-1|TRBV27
TGTGCCAGCAGTTCCAGGGAGAGAACCCCCAATGAGCAGTTCTTC
CASSSRERTPNEQFF
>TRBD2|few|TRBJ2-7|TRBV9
TGTGCCAGCAGCGGGAGAGCGGGAGGGCCCCTCGAGCAGTACTTC
CASSGRAGGPLEQYF
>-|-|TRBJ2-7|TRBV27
TGTGCCAGCAGGTACACTGGGGAGAGGGCCGCTTCCTACGAGCAGTACTTC
CASRYTGERAASYEQYF
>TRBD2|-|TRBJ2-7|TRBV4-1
TGCGCCAGCAGCCAAGTATTAGCGGGAGGGTACGAGCAGTACTTC
CASSQVLAGGYEQYF
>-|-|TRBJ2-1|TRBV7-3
TGTGCCAGCAGCCCCCCCAGGGACTACAATGAGCAGTTCTTC
CASSPPRDYNEQFF
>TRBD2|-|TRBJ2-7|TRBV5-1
TGCGCCAGCAGCTTGGAGACTAGCGGGCAATACGAGCAGTACTTC
CASSLETSGQYEQYF
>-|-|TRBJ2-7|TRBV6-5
TGTGCCAGCAGCGCCGGGACACCCTACGAGCAGTACTTC
CASSAGTPYEQYF
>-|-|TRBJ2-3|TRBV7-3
TGTGCCAGCAGCGCGGGACTGCAACCTAGCACAGATACGCAGTATTTT
CASSAGLQPSTDTQYF
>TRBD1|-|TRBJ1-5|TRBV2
TGTGCCAGCAGTCCCGACAGGGCGGTAGGGCCCCAGCATTTT
CASSPDRAVGPQHF
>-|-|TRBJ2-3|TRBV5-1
TGCGCCAGCAACAGGGAAAGCACAGATACGCAGTATTTT
CASNRESTDTQYF
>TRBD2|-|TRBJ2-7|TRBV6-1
TGTGCCAGCAGTGAAGCGGGGACTACCTTCTACGAGCAGTACTTC
CASSEAGTTFYEQYF
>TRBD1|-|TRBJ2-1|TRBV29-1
TGCAGCGCTCAACCCGGACAGGGGCTGACCTACAATGAGCAGTTCTTC
CSAQPGQGLTYNEQFF
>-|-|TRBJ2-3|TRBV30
TGTGCCTGGAGTTTAGGGGGGGCAGATACGCAGTATTTT
CAWSLGGADTQYF
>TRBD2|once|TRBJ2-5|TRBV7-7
TGTGCCAGCAGCTCCCGGACTAGCGGGGACCAAGAGACCCAGTACTTC
CASSSRTSGDQETQYF
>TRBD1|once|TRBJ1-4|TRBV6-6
TGTGCCAGCAGTTACACAGGGGATAATGAAAAACTGTTTTTT
CASSYTGDNEKLFF
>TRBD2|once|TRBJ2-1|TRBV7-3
TGTGCCAGCAGCCCCCTCACCCGCACTAGCGGGAGTATGTATGAGCAGTTCTTC
CASSPLTRTSGSMYEQFF
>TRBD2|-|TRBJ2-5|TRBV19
TGTGCCAGTAGCGGGACTAGCTTGCAGACCCAGTACTTC
CASSGTSLQTQYF
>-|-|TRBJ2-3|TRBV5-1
TGCGCCAGCAGCTTGAACCCAACAGATACGCAGTATTTT
CASSLNPTDTQYF
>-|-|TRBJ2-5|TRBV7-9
TGTGCCAGCAGCTTAGCGGTGGAGACCCAGTACTTC
CASSLAVETQYF
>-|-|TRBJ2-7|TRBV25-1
TGTGCCAGCGGGAGAGGTACGGGCGAGCAGTACTTC
CASGRGTGEQYF
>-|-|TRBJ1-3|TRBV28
TGTGCCAGCGGACGTTACAGTAGCTCTGGAAACACCATATATTTT
CASGRYSSSGNTIYF
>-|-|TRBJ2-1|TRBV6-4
TGTGCCAGCAGTGGGGACCTCCTCAATGAGCAGTTCTTC
CASSGDLLNEQFF